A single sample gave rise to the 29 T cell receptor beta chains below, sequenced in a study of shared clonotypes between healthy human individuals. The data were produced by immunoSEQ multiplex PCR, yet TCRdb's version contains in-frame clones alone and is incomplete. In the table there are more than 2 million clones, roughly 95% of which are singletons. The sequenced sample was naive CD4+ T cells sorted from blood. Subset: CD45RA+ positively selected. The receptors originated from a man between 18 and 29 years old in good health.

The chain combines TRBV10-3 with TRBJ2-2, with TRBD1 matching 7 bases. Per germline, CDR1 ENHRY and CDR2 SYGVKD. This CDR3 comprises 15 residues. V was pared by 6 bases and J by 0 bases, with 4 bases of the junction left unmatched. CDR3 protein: CAIRNRGSNTGELFF. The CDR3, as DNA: TGTGCCATCAGGAACAGGGGTTCGAACACCGGGGAGCTGTTTTTT.

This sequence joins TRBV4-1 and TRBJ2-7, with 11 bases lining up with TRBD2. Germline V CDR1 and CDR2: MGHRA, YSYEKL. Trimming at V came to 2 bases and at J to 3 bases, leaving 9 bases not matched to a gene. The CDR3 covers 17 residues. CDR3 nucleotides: TGCGCCAGCAGCCAAAACCCCCTGGGACTAGCGGTCTACGAGCAGTACTTC. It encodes CASSQNPLGLAVYEQYF.

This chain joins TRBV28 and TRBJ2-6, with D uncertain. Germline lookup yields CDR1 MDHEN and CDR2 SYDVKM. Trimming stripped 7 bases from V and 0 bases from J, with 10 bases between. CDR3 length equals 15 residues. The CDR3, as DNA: TGTGCCAGCAACCCCCAGAACTCTGGGGCCAACGTCCTGACTTTC. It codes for CASNPQNSGANVLTF. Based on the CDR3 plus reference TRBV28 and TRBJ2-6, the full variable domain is DVKVTQSSRYLVKRTGEKVFLECVQDMDHENMFWYRQDPGLGLRLIYFSYDVKMKEKGDIPEGYSVSREKKERFSLILESASTNQTSMYLCASNPQNSGANVLTFGAGSRLTVL.

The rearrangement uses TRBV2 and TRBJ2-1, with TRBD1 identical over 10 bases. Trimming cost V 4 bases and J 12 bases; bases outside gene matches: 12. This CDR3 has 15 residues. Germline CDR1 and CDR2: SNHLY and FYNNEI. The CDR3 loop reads CASSVGGTGASGQFF. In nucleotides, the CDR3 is TGTGCCAGCAGTGTAGGGGGGACAGGGGCCTCTGGGCAGTTCTTC.

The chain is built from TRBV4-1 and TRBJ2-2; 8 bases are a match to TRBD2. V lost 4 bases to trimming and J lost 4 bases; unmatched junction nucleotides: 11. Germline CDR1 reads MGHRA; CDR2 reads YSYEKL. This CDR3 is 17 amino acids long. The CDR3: CASSPGLVRSATGELFF. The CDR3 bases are TGCGCCAGCAGCCCGGGACTAGTTCGGTCGGCCACCGGGGAGCTGTTTTTT.

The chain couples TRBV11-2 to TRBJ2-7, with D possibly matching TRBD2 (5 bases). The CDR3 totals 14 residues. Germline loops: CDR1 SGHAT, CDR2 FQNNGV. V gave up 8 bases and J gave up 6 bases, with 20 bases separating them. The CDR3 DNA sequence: TGTGCCAGCGGAGCCATAATCGGGGAACGCGAGCAGTACTTC. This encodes CASGAIIGEREQYF.

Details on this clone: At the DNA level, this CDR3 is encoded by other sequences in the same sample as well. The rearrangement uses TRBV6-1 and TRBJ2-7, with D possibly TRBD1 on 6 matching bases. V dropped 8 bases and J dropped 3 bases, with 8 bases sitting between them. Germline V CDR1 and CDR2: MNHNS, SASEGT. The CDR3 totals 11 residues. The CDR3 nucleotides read TGTGCCAGCGGCAGGGGCTACGAGCAGTACTTC. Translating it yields CASGRGYEQYF.

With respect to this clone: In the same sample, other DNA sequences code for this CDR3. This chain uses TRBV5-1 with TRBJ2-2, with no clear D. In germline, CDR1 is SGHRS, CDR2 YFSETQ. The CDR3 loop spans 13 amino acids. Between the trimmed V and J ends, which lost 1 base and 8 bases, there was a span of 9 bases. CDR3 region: CASSLSESGELFF. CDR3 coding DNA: TGCGCCAGCAGCTTGAGTGAGTCAGGGGAGCTGTTTTTT.

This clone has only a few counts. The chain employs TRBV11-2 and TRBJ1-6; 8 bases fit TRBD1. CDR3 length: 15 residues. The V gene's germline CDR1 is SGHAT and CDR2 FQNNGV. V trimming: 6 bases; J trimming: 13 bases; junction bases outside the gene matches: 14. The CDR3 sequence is CASSSNWDRTWPLHF. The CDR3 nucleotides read TGTGCCAGCAGTTCCAACTGGGACAGGACGTGGCCCCTCCACTTT.

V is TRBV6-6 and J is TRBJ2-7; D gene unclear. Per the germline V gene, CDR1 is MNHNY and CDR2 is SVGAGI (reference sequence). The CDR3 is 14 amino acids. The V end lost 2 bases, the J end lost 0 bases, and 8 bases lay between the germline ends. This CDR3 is CASSYVTNSYEQYF. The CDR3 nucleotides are TGTGCCAGCAGTTACGTGACGAACTCCTACGAGCAGTACTTC.

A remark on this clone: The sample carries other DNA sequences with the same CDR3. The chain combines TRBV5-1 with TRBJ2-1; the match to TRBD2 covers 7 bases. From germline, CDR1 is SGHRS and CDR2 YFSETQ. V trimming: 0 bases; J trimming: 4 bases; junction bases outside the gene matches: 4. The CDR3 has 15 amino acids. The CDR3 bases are TGCGCCAGCAGCTTGGGTCTAGCGGATTACAATGAGCAGTTCTTC. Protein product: CASSLGLADYNEQFF.

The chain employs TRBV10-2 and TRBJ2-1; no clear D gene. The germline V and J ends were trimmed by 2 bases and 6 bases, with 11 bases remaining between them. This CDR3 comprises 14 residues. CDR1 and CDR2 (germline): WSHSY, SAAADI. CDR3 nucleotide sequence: TGCGCCAGCAGTGAGGCTCGGGTAGGCAATGAGCAGTTCTTC. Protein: CASSEARVGNEQFF.

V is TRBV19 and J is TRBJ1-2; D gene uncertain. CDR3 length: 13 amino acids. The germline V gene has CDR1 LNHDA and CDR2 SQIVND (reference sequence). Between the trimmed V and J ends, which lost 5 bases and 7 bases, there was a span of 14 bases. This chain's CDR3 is CASSDSKRSGYTF. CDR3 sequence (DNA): TGTGCCAGTAGTGACTCGAAGCGATCTGGCTACACCTTC. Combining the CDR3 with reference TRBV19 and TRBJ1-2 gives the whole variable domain DGGITQSPKYLFRKEGQNVTLSCEQNLNHDAMYWYRQDPGQGLRLIYYSQIVNDFQKGDIAEGYSVSREKKESFPLTVTSAQKNPTAFYLCASSDSKRSGYTFGSGTRLTVV.

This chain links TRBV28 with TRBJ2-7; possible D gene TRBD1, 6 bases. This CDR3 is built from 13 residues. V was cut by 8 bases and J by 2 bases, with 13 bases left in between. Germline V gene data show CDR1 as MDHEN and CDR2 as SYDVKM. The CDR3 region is CASGPGVTYEQYF. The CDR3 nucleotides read TGTGCCAGCGGTCCAGGGGTAACCTACGAGCAGTACTTC.

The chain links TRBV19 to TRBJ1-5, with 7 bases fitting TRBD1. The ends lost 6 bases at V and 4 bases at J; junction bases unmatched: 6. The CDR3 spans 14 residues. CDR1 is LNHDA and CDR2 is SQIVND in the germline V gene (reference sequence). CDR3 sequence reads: CASRLQGENQPQHF. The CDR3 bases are TGTGCCAGTAGGTTGCAGGGGGAAAATCAGCCCCAGCATTTT. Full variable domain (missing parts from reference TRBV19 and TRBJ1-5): DGGITQSPKYLFRKEGQNVTLSCEQNLNHDAMYWYRQDPGQGLRLIYYSQIVNDFQKGDIAEGYSVSREKKESFPLTVTSAQKNPTAFYLCASRLQGENQPQHFGDGTRLSIL.

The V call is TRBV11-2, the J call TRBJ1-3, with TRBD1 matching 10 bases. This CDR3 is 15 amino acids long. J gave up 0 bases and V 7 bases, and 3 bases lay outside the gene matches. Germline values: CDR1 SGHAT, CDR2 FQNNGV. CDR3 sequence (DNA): TGTGCCAGCACAGACAGGGGGCCCTCTGGAAACACCATATATTTT. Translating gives CASTDRGPSGNTIYF.

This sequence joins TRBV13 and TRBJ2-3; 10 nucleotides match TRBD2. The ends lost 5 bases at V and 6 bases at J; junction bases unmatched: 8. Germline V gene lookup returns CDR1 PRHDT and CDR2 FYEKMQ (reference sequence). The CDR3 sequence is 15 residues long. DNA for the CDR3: TGTGCCAGCAGCCTGAGCGGGGGGGCAAGGGATACGCAGTATTTT. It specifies CASSLSGGARDTQYF. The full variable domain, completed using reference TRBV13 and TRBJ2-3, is AAGVIQSPRHLIKEKRETATLKCYPIPRHDTVYWYQQGPGQDPQFLISFYEKMQSDKGSIPDRFSAQQFSDYHSELNMSSLELGDSALYFCASSLSGGARDTQYFGPGTRLTVL.

Written as DNA, the CDR3 is TGTGCCAGTAGTATGGCCGGACAGGGAAACTATGGCTACACCTTC. Translated: CASSMAGQGNYGYTF. This chain links TRBV19 with TRBJ1-2; 8 bases are shared with TRBD1. CDR1 LNHDA and CDR2 SQIVND come from the germline V gene (reference sequence). Losses at the gene ends were 3 bases for V and 2 bases for J; bases not matched to a gene: 5. The CDR3 has 15 residues.

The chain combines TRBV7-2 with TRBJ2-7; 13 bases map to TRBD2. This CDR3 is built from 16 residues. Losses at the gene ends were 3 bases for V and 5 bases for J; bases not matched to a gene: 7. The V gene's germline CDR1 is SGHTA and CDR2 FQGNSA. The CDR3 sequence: CASSFGGLAGVNEQYF. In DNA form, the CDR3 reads TGTGCCAGCAGCTTCGGAGGACTAGCGGGAGTGAACGAGCAGTACTTC.

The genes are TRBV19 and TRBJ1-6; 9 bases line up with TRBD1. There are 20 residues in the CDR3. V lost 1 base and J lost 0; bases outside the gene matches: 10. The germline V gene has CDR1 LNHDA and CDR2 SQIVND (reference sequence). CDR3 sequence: CASSIAFVTGGNSYNSPLHF. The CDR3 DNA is TGTGCCAGTAGTATAGCGTTCGTGACAGGGGGAAACTCCTATAATTCACCCCTCCACTTT. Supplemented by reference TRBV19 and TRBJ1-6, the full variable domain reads DGGITQSPKYLFRKEGQNVTLSCEQNLNHDAMYWYRQDPGQGLRLIYYSQIVNDFQKGDIAEGYSVSREKKESFPLTVTSAQKNPTAFYLCASSIAFVTGGNSYNSPLHFGNGTRLTVT.

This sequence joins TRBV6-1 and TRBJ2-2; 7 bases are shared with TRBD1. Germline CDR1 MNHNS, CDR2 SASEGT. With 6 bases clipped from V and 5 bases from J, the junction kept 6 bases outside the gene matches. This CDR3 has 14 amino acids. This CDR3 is CASRWTGGTGELFF. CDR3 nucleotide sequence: TGTGCCAGCAGGTGGACAGGCGGGACCGGGGAGCTGTTTTTT.

DNA of the CDR3: TGTGCCAGCAGTTTATCGTCGACAGGGGCCGCCGGCGAGCAGTACTTC. Translating it yields CASSLSSTGAAGEQYF. The rearrangement links TRBV27 to TRBJ2-7, with 8 bases matching TRBD1. This CDR3 is 16 amino acids long. From germline, CDR1 is MNHEY and CDR2 SMNVEV (reference sequence). V dropped 0 bases and J dropped 6; count of bases not matched to a gene: 10.

DNA of the CDR3: TGCGCCAGCAGCACGGGACTAGCGGGACACGAGCAGTACTTC. Translating it yields CASSTGLAGHEQYF. The chain employs TRBV5-1 and TRBJ2-7; 13 bases match TRBD2. In germline, CDR1 is SGHRS, CDR2 YFSETQ. The trim removed 4 bases at V and 5 bases at J, leaving 3 bases unmatched. This CDR3 region has 14 residues.

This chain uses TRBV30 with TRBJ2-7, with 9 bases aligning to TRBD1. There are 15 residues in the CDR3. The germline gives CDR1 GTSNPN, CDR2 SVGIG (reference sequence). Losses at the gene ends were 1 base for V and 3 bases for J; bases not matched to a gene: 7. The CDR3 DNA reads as TGTGCCTGGAGTGGGCCCAGGACAGGGGTCTACGAGCAGTACTTC. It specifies CAWSGPRTGVYEQYF.

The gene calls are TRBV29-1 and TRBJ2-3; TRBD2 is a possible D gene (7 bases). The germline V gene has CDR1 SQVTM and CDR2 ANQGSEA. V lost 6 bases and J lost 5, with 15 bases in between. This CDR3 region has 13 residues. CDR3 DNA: TGCAGCGTCCTCCAAGGGGGGGGAGATACGCAGTATTTT. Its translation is CSVLQGGGDTQYF.

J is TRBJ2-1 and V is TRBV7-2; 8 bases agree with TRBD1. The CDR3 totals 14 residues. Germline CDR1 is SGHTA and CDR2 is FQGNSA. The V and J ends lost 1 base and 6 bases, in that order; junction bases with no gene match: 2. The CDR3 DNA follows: TGTGCCAGCAGCTTAGAACAGGGGGGCAATGAGCAGTTCTTC. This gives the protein CASSLEQGGNEQFF.

The CDR3 loop reads CASSVEAGAHLAAQYF. The CDR3 DNA reads TGTGCCAGCAGCGTAGAGGCGGGAGCCCACCTCGCGGCGCAGTATTTT. The rearrangement uses TRBV9 and TRBJ2-3; TRBD2 agrees at 7 bases. J was trimmed by 10 bases and V by 0 bases; bases with no gene match: 14. Germline V lookup: CDR1 SGDLS, CDR2 YYNGEE. This CDR3 spans 16 amino acids.

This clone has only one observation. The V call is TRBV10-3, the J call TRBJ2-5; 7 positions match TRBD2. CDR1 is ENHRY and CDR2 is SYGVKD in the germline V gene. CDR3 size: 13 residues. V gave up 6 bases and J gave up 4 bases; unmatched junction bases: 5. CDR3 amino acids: CAIRVSGGETQYF. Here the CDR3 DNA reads TGTGCCATCAGGGTCTCGGGGGGAGAGACCCAGTACTTC.

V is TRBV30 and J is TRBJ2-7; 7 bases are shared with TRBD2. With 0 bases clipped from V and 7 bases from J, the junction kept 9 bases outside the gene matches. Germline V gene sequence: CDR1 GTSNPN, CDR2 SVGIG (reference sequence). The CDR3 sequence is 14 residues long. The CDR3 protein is CAWSVGGITGEQYF. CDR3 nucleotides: TGTGCCTGGAGTGTGGGGGGGATCACCGGGGAGCAGTACTTC.